This T cell receptor (beta chain) derives from a study of OX40 agonist ivuxolimab in advanced cancers. Study-wide points: Expanded clones belonging to CD8+ T cells outnumbered, on average, those of CD4+. Normalized T-cell clonal expansion was also low in some nonresponders.

Unmatched junction bases numbered 8, after V lost 4 bases and J lost 4 bases. The CDR3 is 14 residues long. Germline assignment: CDR1 SQVTM and CDR2 ANQGSEA. Blood got drawn at baseline, again on cycle 4 day 1, and then on cycle 7 day 1. Using immunoSEQ multiplex PCR, the repertoire was profiled, and TCRdb retains in-frame clones only, with some absent. This table has 50,000 to 75,000 clones, 87% appearing once. Comment on this clone: What it recognizes is unknown.

This specimen was CD4+ or CD8+ T cells sorted from blood, taken in a trial of the OX40 agonist ivuxolimab. The chain joins TRBV29-1 to TRBJ2-7; 9 nucleotides align to TRBD2. The sequence came from an adult with an advanced solid tumor such as melanoma, head and neck, liver or kidney cancer. DNA for the CDR3: TGCAGCGTTGCTACCGGGACTAGCAGGTACGAGCAGTACTTC. This translates into CSVATGTSRYEQYF.